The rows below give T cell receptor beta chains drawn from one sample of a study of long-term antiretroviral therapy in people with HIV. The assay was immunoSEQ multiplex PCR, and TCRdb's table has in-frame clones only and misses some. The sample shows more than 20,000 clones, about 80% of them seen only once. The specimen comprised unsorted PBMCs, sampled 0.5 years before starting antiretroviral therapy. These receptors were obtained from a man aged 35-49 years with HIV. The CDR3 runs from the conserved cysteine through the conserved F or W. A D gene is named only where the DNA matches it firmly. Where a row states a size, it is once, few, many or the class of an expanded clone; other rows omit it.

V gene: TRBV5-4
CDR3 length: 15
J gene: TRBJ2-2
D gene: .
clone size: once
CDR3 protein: CASSLGQSNTGELFF
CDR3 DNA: TGTGCCAGCAGCTTGGGACAGTCGAACACCGGGGAGCTGTTTTTT

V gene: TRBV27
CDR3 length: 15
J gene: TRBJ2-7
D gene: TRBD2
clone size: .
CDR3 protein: CASSRGGINSYEQYF
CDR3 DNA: TGTGCCAGCAGCCGCGGGGGGATAAACTCCTACGAGCAGTACTTC

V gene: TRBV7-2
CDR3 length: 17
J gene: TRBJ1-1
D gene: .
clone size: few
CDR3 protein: CASSRGGGGGWNTEAFF
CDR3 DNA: TGTGCCAGCAGCCGGGGGGGAGGAGGCGGATGGAACACTGAAGCTTTCTTT

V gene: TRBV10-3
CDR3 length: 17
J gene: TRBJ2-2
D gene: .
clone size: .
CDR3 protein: CAISESFPDSNTGELFF
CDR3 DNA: TGTGCCATCAGTGAGTCGTTCCCGGATTCGAACACCGGGGAGCTGTTTTTT

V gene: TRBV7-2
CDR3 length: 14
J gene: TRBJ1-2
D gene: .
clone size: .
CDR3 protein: CASSLVPGEGGYTF
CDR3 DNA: TGTGCCAGCAGCTTAGTCCCAGGGGAAGGAGGCTACACCTTC

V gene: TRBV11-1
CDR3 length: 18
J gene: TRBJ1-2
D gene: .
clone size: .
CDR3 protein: CASSHTGGAGGVNYGYTF
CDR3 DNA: TGTGCCAGCAGCCACACCGGAGGGGCAGGAGGGGTTAACTATGGCTACACCTTC

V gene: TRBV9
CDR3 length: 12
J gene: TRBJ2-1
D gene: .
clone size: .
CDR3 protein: CASSPGPDEQFF
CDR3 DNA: TGTGCCAGCAGCCCCGGGCCCGATGAGCAGTTCTTC

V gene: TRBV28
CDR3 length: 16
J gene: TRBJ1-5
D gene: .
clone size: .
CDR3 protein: CASSPLAGGAGQPQHF
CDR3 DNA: TGTGCCAGCAGCCCCCTGGCCGGGGGAGCGGGTCAGCCCCAGCATTTT

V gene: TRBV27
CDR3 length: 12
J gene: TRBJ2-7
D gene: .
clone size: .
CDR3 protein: CASGRGNYEQYF
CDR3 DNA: TGTGCCAGCGGCAGGGGAAACTACGAGCAGTACTTC

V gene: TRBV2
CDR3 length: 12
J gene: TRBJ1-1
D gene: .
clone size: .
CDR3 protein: CASSEAGLEAFF
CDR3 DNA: TGTGCCAGCAGTGAGGCCGGGCTGGAAGCTTTCTTT

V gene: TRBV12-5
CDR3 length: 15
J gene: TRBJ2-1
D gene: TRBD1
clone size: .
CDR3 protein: CASGKDRGVNNEQFF
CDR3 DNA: TGTGCTAGTGGTAAGGACAGGGGAGTAAACAATGAGCAGTTCTTC

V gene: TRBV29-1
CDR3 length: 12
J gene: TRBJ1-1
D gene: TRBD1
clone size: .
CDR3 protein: CSVDRGNTEAFF
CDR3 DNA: TGCAGCGTCGACAGGGGAAACACTGAAGCTTTCTTT

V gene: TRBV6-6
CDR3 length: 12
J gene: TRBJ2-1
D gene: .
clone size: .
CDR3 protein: CASSYAGNEQFF
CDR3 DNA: TGTGCCAGCAGTTACGCTGGGAATGAGCAGTTCTTC

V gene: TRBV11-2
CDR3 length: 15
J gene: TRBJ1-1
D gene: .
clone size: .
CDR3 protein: CASSLSSGRNTEAFF
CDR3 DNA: TGTGCCAGCAGCTTGAGTTCGGGACGGAACACTGAAGCTTTCTTT

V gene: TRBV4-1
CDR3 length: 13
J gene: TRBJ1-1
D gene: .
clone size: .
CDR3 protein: CASSQDRVAAAFF
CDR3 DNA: TGCGCCAGCAGCCAAGATCGAGTCGCGGCGGCTTTCTTT

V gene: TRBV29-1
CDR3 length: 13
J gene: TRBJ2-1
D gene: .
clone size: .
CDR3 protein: CSAKTAGYDEQFF
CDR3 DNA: TGCAGCGCCAAAACGGCAGGGTACGATGAGCAGTTCTTC

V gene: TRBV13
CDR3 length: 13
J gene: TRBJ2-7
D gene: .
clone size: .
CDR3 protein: CASSLALEYEQYF
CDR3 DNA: TGTGCCAGCAGCTTAGCCCTGGAGTACGAGCAGTACTTC

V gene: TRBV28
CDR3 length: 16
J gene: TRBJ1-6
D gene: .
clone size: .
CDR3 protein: CASRPFKRSYNSPLHF
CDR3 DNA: TGTGCCAGCCGCCCCTTTAAAAGATCCTATAATTCACCCCTCCACTTT

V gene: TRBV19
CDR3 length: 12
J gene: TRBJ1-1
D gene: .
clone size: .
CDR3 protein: CASSARVLEAFF
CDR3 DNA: TGTGCCAGTAGTGCCAGGGTATTAGAAGCTTTCTTT

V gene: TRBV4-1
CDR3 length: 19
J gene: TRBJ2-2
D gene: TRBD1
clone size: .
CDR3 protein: CASSQDQRDRSPGGGELFF
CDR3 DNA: TGCGCCAGCAGCCAAGATCAAAGGGACAGGTCCCCCGGAGGCGGGGAGCTGTTTTTT

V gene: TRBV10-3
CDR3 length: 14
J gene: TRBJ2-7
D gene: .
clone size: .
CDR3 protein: CAIRGGTGDYEQYF
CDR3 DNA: TGTGCCATCAGGGGGGGGACAGGAGACTACGAGCAGTACTTC

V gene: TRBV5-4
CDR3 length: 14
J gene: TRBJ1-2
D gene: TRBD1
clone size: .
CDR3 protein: CASSLGDRGGGCTF
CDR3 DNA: TGTGCCAGCAGCTTGGGGGACAGGGGAGGAGGATGCACCTTC

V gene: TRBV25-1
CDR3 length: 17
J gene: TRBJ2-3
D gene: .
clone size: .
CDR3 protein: CASSETRGAVGTDTQYF
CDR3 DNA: TGTGCCAGCAGTGAAACAAGGGGGGCGGTGGGCACAGATACGCAGTATTTT

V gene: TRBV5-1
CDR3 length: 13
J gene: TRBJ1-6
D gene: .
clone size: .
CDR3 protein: CASTGDLNSPLHF
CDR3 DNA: TGCGCCAGCACAGGGGATCTCAACTCACCCCTCCACTTT

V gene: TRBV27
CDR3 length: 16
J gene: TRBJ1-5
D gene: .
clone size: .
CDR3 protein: CASSPEGLIRNQPQHF
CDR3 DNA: TGTGCCAGCAGCCCCGAAGGGTTGATTCGCAATCAGCCCCAGCATTTT

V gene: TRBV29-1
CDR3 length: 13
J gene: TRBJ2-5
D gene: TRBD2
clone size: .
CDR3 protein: CSVSMVAGETQYF
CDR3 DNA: TGCAGCGTCTCTATGGTAGCGGGGGAGACCCAGTACTTC

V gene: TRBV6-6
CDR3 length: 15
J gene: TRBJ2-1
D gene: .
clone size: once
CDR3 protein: CASSYSGHTRNEQFF
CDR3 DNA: TGTGCCAGCAGTTACTCAGGACATACGAGGAATGAGCAGTTCTTC

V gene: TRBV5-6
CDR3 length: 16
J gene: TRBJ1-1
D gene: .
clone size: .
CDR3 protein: CASSLEGVEGGTEAFF
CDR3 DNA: TGTGCCAGCAGCTTGGAAGGGGTCGAGGGAGGAACTGAAGCTTTCTTT

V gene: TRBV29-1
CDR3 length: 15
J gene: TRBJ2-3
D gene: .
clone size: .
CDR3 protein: CSVELTRVLTDTQYF
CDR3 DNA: TGCAGCGTTGAATTGACTCGCGTACTAACAGATACGCAGTATTTT

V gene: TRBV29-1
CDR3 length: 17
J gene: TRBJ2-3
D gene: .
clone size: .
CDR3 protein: CSVELVKQGRLTDTQYF
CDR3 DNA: TGCAGCGTTGAATTAGTCAAACAGGGTAGGCTCACAGATACGCAGTATTTT

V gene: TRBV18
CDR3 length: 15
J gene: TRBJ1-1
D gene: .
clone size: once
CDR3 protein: CASSPTTAQNTEAFF
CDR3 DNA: TGTGCCAGCTCACCGACGACAGCCCAGAACACTGAAGCTTTCTTT

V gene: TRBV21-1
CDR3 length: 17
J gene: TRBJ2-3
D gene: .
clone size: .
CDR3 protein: CASSNQSSRGATDTQYF
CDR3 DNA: TGTGCCAGCAGCAACCAATCATCGCGAGGTGCCACAGATACGCAGTATTTT

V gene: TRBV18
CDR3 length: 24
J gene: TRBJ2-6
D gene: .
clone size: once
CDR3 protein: CASSSRYTDSEQGERDSGANVLTF
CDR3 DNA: TGTGCCAGCTCATCTAGGTACACCGATTCGGAACAGGGTGAAAGGGACTCTGGGGCCAACGTCCTGACTTTC

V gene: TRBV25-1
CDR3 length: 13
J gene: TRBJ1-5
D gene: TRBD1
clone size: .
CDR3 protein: CASSQGGDQPQHF
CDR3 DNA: TGTGCCAGCAGTCAGGGGGGAGATCAGCCCCAGCATTTT

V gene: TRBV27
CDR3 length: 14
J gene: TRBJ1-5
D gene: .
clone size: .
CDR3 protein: CASSWTATNQPQHF
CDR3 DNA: TGTGCCAGCAGTTGGACAGCGACGAATCAGCCCCAGCATTTT

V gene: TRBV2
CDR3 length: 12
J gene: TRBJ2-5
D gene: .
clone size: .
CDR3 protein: CATGLIQETQYF
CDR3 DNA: TGTGCCACCGGACTCATACAAGAGACCCAGTACTTC

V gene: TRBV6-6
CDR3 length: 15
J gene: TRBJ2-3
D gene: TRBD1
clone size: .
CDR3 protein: CASSYGQGRSDTQYF
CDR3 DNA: TGTGCCAGCAGTTACGGACAGGGAAGATCGGATACGCAGTATTTT

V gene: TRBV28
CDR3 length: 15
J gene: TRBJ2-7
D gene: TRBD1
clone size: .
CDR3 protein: CASSPEGTASYEQYF
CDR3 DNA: TGTGCCAGCAGTCCAGAGGGGACAGCGAGCTACGAGCAGTACTTC

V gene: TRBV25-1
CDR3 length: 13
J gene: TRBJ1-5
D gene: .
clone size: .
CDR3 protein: CASSERFDQPQHF
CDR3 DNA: TGTGCCAGCAGTGAAAGGTTCGATCAGCCCCAGCATTTT

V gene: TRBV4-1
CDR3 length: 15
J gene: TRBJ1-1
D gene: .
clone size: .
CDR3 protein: CASSQDRRMNTEAFF
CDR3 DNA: TGCGCCAGCAGCCAAGACCGGAGGATGAACACTGAAGCTTTCTTT

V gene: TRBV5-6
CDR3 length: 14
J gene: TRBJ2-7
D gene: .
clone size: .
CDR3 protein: CASSLDLGIYEQYF
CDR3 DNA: TGTGCCAGCAGCTTAGACCTTGGGATATACGAGCAGTACTTC

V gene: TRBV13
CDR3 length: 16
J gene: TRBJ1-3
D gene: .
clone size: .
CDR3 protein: CASSFVDQGPGNTIYF
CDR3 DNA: TGTGCCAGCAGCTTCGTTGACCAGGGCCCTGGAAACACCATATATTTT

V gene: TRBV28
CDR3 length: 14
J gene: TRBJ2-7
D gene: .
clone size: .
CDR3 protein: CASRNVGDSYEQYF
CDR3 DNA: TGTGCCAGCCGAAACGTGGGGGATTCCTACGAGCAGTACTTC

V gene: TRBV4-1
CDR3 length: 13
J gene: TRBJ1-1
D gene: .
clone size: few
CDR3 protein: CASSPTLNTEAFF
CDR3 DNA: TGCGCCAGCAGTCCTACACTGAACACTGAAGCTTTCTTT

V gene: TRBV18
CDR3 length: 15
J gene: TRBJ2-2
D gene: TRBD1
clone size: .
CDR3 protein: CASSPGTGPTGELFF
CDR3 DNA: TGTGCCAGCTCACCCGGGACAGGGCCGACCGGGGAGCTGTTTTTT

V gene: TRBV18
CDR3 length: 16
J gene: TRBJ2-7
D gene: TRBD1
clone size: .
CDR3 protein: CASSLDLQDRTSPGNF
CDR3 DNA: TGTGCCAGCTCCCTCGACCTCCAGGACAGGACCTCGCCCGGTAACTTC

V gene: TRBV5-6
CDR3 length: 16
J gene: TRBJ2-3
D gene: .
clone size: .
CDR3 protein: CASSVLRGAQGDTQYF
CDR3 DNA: TGTGCCAGCAGCGTCCTGAGGGGAGCCCAGGGAGATACGCAGTATTTT

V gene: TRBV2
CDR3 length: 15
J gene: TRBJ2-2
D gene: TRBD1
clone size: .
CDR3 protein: CASRDRGHGTGELFF
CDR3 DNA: TGTGCCAGCAGGGACAGGGGGCACGGCACCGGGGAGCTGTTTTTT

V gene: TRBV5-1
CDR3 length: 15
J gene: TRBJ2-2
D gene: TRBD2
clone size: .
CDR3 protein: CASSPLAGGPGELFF
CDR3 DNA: TGCGCCAGCAGCCCACTAGCGGGGGGGCCCGGGGAGCTGTTTTTT

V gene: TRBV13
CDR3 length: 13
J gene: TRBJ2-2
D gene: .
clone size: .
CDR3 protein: CASSFGGSGELFF
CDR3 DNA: TGTGCCAGCAGCTTCGGGGGTTCCGGGGAGCTGTTTTTT

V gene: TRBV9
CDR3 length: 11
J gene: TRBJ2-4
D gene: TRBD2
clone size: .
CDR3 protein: CASGGGARQYF
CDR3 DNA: TGTGCCAGCGGGGGAGGGGCCAGGCAGTACTTC

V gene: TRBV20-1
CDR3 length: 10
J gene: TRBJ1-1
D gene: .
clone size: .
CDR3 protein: CSARVGGAFF
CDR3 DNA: TGCAGTGCTAGAGTAGGGGGGGCTTTCTTT

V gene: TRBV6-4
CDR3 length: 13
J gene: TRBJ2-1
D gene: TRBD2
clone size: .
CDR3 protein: CASQGTSGERQFF
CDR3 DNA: TGTGCCAGTCAGGGGACTAGCGGGGAACGGCAGTTCTTC

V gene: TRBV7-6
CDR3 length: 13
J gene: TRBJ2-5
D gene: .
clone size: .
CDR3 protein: CASSQGFQETQYF
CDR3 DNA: TGTGCCAGCAGCCAGGGATTCCAAGAGACCCAGTACTTC

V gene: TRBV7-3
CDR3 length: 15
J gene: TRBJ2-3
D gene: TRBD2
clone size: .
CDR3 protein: CASSLSGGADDTQYF
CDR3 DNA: TGTGCCAGCAGCTTGAGCGGGGGGGCCGATGATACGCAGTATTTT

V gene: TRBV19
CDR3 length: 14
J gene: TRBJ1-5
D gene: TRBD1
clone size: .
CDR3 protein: CASTGQGGNQPQHF
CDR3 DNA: TGTGCCAGTACTGGACAGGGAGGCAATCAGCCCCAGCATTTT

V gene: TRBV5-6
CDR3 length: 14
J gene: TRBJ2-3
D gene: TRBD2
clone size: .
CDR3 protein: CASSSPTSGGRQYF
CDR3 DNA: TGTGCCAGCAGCTCCCCGACTAGCGGGGGTAGGCAGTATTTT